This T cell receptor beta chain was profiled in a study of cytomegalovirus exposure and HLA in healthy donors. The wider study: The 100 to 150 validation repertoires and the 666 first-cohort repertoires shared a platform, a later analysis reported.

Generated by immunoSEQ multiplex PCR, the TCRdb table keeps only in-frame clones and is missing some. This table holds approximately 64,000 clones, around 89% found once. The ends lost 0 bases at V and 6 bases at J; junction bases unmatched: 4. Germline-derived CDR1 and CDR2 are SGHRS and YFSETQ. The CDR3 is 14 amino acids. Findings of the study overall: The study designated fewer than 200 TCR beta chains cytomegalovirus-associated. Reports credit the classifier with highly specific, highly sensitive diagnosis of cytomegalovirus status.

On this clone itself: The antigen remains unidentified.

Sequences were obtained from PBMCs. The J gene is TRBJ2-7, the V gene TRBV5-1, with TRBD2 matching over 9 bases. The sequence was collected from a woman aged 18-29 years in good health and CMV-seronegative. The CDR3 coding sequence is TGCGCCAGCAGCTTGGTTGCGGGAGGGGTCGAGCAGTACTTC. It is translated as CASSLVAGGVEQYF.